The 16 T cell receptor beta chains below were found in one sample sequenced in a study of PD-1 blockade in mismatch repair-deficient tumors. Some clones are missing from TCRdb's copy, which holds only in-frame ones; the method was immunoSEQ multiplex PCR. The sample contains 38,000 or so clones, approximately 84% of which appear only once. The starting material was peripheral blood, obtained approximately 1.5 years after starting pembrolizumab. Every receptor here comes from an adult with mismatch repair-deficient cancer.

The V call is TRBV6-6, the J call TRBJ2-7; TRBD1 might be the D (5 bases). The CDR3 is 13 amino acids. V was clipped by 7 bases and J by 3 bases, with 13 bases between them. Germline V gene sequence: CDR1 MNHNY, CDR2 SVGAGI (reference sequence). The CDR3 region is CASTQGRVYEQYF. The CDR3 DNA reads TGTGCCAGCACCCAGGGCAGGGTCTACGAGCAGTACTTC.

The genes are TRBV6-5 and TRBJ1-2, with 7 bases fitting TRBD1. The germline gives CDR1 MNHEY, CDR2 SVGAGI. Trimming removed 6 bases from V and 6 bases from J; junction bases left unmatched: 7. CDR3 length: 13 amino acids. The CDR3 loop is CASSPDRDDGYTF. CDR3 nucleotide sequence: TGTGCCAGCAGCCCTGACAGGGACGATGGCTACACCTTC.

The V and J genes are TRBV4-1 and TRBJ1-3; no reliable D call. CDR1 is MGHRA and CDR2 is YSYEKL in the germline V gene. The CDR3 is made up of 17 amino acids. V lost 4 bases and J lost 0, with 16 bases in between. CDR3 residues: CASSRTEAVFSGNTIYF. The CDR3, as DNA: TGCGCCAGCAGCCGAACCGAGGCGGTCTTCTCTGGAAACACCATATATTTT.

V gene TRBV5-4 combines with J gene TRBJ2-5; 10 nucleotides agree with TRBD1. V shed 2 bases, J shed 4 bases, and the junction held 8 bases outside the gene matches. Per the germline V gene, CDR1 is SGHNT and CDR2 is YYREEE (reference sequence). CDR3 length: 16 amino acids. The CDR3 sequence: CASSFGGQGIVETQYF. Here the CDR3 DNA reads TGTGCCAGCAGCTTCGGGGGACAGGGGATAGTAGAGACCCAGTACTTC.

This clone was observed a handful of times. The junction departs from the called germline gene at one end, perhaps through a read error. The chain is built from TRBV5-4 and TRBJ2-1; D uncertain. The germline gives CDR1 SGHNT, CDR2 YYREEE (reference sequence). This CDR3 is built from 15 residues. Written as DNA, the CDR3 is TGTGCCAGCAGCGCCCTAGTAGGGTCCTCCAATGAGCAGTTCTTC. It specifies CASSALVGSSNEQFF.

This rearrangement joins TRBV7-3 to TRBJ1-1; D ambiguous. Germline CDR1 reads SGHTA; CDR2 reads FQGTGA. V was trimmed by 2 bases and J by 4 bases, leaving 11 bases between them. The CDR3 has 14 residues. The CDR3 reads CASSLSGVGTEAFF. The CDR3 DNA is TGTGCCAGCAGCTTATCCGGAGTGGGCACTGAAGCTTTCTTT.

In nucleotides, the CDR3 is TGTGCCAGCAGCTTAGTCCCAGGCGCGAATACGCAGTATTTT. Translated, it gives CASSLVPGANTQYF. The chain recombines TRBV11-2 with TRBJ2-3; D is ambiguous. Looked up from germline, CDR1 is SGHAT and CDR2 is FQNNGV. V was clipped by 1 base and J by 7 bases, with 12 bases between them. The CDR3 has 14 amino acids.

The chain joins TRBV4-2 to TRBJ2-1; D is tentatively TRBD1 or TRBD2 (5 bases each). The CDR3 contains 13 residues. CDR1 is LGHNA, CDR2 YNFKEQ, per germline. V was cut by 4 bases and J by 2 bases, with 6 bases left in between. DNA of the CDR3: TGTGCCAGCAGCCCGGGACCCTACAATGAGCAGTTCTTC. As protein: CASSPGPYNEQFF.

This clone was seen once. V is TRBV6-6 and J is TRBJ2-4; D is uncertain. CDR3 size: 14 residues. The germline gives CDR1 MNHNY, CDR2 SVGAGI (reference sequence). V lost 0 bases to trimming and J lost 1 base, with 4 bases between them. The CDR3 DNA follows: TGTGCCAGCAGTTACTCACGGGCCAAAAACATTCAGTACTTC. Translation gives CASSYSRAKNIQYF.

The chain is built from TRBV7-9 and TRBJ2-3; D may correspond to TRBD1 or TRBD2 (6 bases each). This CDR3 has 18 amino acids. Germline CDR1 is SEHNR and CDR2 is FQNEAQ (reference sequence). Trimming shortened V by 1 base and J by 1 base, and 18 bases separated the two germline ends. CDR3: CASSLGGTPVAGTDTQYF. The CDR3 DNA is TGTGCCAGCAGCTTAGGCGGGACACCCGTGGCGGGCACAGATACGCAGTATTTT.

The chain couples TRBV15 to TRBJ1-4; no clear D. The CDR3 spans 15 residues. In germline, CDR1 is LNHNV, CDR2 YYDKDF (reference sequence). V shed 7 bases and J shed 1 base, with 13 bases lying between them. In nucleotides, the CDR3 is TGTGCCACCACACCTAGACTAGAAACTAATGAAAAACTGTTTTTT. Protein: CATTPRLETNEKLFF.

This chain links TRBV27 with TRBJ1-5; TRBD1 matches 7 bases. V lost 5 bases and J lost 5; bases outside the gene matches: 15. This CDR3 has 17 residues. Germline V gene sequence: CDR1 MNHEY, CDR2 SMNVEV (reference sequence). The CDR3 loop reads CASSTTGDRVFHQPQHF. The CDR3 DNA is TGTGCCAGCAGTACCACCGGGGACAGAGTATTCCATCAGCCCCAGCATTTT.

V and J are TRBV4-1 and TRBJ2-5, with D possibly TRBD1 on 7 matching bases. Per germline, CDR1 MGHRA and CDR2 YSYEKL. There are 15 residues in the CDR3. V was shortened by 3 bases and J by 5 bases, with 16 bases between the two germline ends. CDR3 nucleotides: TGCGCCAGCAGCCAGACGGGGCAGGGGGGCGAGACCCAGTACTTC. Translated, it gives CASSQTGQGGETQYF.

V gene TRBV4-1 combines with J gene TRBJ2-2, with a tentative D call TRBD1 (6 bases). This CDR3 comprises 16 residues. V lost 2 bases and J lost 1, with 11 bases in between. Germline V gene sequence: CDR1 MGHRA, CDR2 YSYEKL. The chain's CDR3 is CASSQFTGRNTGELFF. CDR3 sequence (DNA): TGCGCCAGCAGCCAATTTACAGGGCGGAACACCGGGGAGCTGTTTTTT.

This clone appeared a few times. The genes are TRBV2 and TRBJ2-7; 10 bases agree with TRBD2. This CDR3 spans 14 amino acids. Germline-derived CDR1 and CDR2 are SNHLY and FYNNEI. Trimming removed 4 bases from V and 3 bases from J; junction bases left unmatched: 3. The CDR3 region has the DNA TGTGCCAGCAGTGTACTAGCGGGAAACTACGAGCAGTACTTC. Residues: CASSVLAGNYEQYF. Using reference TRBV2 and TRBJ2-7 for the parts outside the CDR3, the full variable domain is EPEVTQTPSHQVTQMGQEVILRCVPISNHLYFYWYRQILGQKVEFLVSFYNNEISEKSEIFDDQFSVERPDGSNFTLKIRSTKLEDSAMYFCASSVLAGNYEQYFGPGTRLTVT.

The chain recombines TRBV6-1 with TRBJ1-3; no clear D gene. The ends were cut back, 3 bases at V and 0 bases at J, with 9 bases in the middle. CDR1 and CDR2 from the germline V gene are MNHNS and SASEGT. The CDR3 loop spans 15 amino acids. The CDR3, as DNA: TGTGCCAGCAGTGACCTGACATTCTCTGGAAACACCATATATTTT. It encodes CASSDLTFSGNTIYF.